The 27 T cell receptor beta chains below all came from one sample that was sequenced in a study of T cell responses to AZD1222 COVID-19 vaccine. TCRdb's table, derived via immunoSEQ multiplex PCR, lists solely in-frame clones and lacks some. This sample has tens of thousands of clones; over 80% occur once, and the top ten carry 3.5% to 5%. The specimen comprised peripheral blood, sampled on day 0 of MenACWY control vaccination. These receptors were collected from an adult in good health.

This sequence joins TRBV2 and TRBJ2-7; 10 positions agree with TRBD1. V lost 5 bases, J lost 2 bases, and 18 bases stayed unmatched. Per germline, CDR1 SNHLY and CDR2 FYNNEI. This CDR3 contains 19 residues. DNA for the CDR3: TGTGCCAGCAGTCCACCCCCGGACAGGGGGGGACATTTTACCTACGAGCAGTACTTC. Its translation is CASSPPPDRGGHFTYEQYF.

The V and J genes are TRBV30 and TRBJ1-1, with a weak D call TRBD1 (6 bases). Germline loops: CDR1 GTSNPN, CDR2 SVGIG (reference sequence). The CDR3 spans 14 residues. Deletions cut 1 base from V and 1 base from J, with 10 bases between. This CDR3 reads CAWSDGQTNTEAFF. The CDR3 DNA follows: TGTGCCTGGAGTGATGGACAGACGAACACTGAAGCTTTCTTT.

This chain uses TRBV6-5 with TRBJ2-1; 8 bases fit TRBD2. The V gene's germline CDR1 is MNHEY and CDR2 SVGAGI. The CDR3 consists of 16 residues. With 2 bases clipped from V and 6 bases from J, the junction kept 9 bases outside the gene matches. The CDR3 nucleotides are TGTGCCAGCAGTTACCCCGGGGCTAGCGGGTTCAATGAGCAGTTCTTC. It is translated as CASSYPGASGFNEQFF.

This clone has only a few counts. The rearrangement joins TRBV19 to TRBJ1-1, with 7 bases fitting TRBD1. Losses at the gene ends were 5 bases for V and 1 base for J; bases not matched to a gene: 7. Germline CDR1 is LNHDA and CDR2 is SQIVND (reference sequence). CDR3 length: 15 amino acids. In DNA, the CDR3 is TGTGCCAGTAGTTCCCTGACAGGGCCGAACACTGAAGCTTTCTTT. Its protein product is CASSSLTGPNTEAFF.

V gene TRBV10-2 combines with J gene TRBJ2-7, with D unclear. Trimming left V 3 bases short and J 3 bases short, with 12 bases between. The germline gives CDR1 WSHSY, CDR2 SAAADI. The CDR3 has 14 amino acids. Here the CDR3 DNA reads TGCGCCAGCAGTGACACAGACACCTTCTACGAGCAGTACTTC. As protein: CASSDTDTFYEQYF.

The genes are TRBV7-6 and TRBJ2-5, with TRBD2 matching over 8 bases. The CDR3 contains 16 residues. CDR1 and CDR2 (germline): SGHVS, FNYEAQ. Trimming cost V 6 bases and J 4 bases; bases outside gene matches: 13. The CDR3 nucleotides are TGTGCCAGCAGGTCTATCAGCGGGAGTCGGCTAGAGACCCAGTACTTC. Its protein product is CASRSISGSRLETQYF.

The chain recombines TRBV6-2 or TRBV6-3 with TRBJ2-5; 13 nucleotides align to TRBD2. Trimming took 2 bases from V and 3 from J; bases not matched to a gene: 9. The CDR3 consists of 18 residues. Germline V lookup: CDR1 MNHEY, CDR2 SVGEGT. CDR3 sequence (DNA): TGTGCCAGCAGTTACGGTTCCGGTGGGACTAGCGGGAAAGAGACCCAGTACTTC. Translation gives CASSYGSGGTSGKETQYF.

The chain has TRBV19 and TRBJ1-2, with 8 bases identical to TRBD1. V was pared by 5 bases and J by 4 bases, with 15 bases of the junction left unmatched. CDR3 length: 17 residues. Germline loops: CDR1 LNHDA, CDR2 SQIVND (reference sequence). In DNA, the CDR3 is TGTGCCAGTAGTGGCGGGACAGGCGACAAGGAGTTCTATGGCTACACCTTC. This translates into CASSGGTGDKEFYGYTF.

V is TRBV21-1 and J is TRBJ2-1; no check of the table's D call, TRBD1, against the DNA was made. TRBV21-1 is given as a pseudogene. The CDR3 totals 14 residues. The CDR3 reads CASSLQQGDNEQFF. The CDR3 region has the DNA TGTGCCAGCAGCCTGCAACAGGGGGACAATGAGCAGTTCTTC.

By share, this clone ranks as medium-sized (0.01 to 0.1%). CDR3 amino acids: CASSLNTYPTEAFF. Written as DNA, the CDR3 is TGTGCCAGCAGCTTAAACACGTACCCCACTGAAGCTTTCTTT. V gene TRBV5-6 combines with J gene TRBJ1-1; D is uncertain. V was cut by 2 bases and J by 4 bases, with 12 bases left in between. This CDR3 comprises 14 residues. From germline, CDR1 is SGHDT and CDR2 YYEEEE.

J is TRBJ2-7 and V is TRBV9; D remains unclear. V gave up 4 bases and J gave up 2 bases, with 13 bases separating them. This CDR3 has 14 residues. Germline values: CDR1 SGDLS, CDR2 YYNGEE. In DNA, the CDR3 is TGTGCCAGCAGCACCGGTGGGCGAACCTACGAGCAGTACTTC. Translated, it gives CASSTGGRTYEQYF.

This chain links TRBV4-3 with TRBJ1-6; maybe TRBD1 (6 bases). The V gene's germline CDR1 is LGHNA and CDR2 YSLEER. The V gene lost 0 bases and the J gene lost 0 bases, with 9 bases spanning the gap. The CDR3 covers 17 residues. The CDR3 DNA follows: TGCGCCAGCAGCCAAGACGACAGGAGCTCCTATAATTCACCCCTCCACTTT. The encoded protein is CASSQDDRSSYNSPLHF.

The gene calls are TRBV7-9 and TRBJ1-3; 9 bases align to TRBD1. The CDR3 has 13 amino acids. CDR1 SEHNR and CDR2 FQNEAQ come from the germline V gene (reference sequence). J was trimmed by 6 bases and V by 11 bases; bases with no gene match: 8. The CDR3 sequence is CAGRGQGENTIYF. The CDR3 DNA is TGTGCCGGACGGGGACAGGGCGAAAACACCATATATTTT.

The chain has TRBV15 and TRBJ2-7; D call uncertain. The CDR3 totals 14 residues. V was trimmed by 1 base and J by 0 bases, leaving 7 bases between them. The germline gives CDR1 LNHNV, CDR2 YYDKDF (reference sequence). The CDR3 DNA reads as TGTGCCACCAGCAGAGGAGAGAGCTCCTACGAGCAGTACTTC. It codes for CATSRGESSYEQYF. Filled out from reference TRBV15 and TRBJ2-7, the complete variable domain reads DAMVIQNPRYQVTQFGKPVTLSCSQTLNHNVMYWYQQKSSQAPKLLFHYYDKDFNNEADTPDNFQSRRPNTSFCFLDIRSPGLGDTAMYLCATSRGESSYEQYFGPGTRLTVT.

The chain uses TRBV5-6 and TRBJ2-1; D is perhaps TRBD1 (5 bases). This CDR3 region has 18 residues. V was pared by 4 bases and J by 0 bases, with 20 bases between. CDR1 SGHDT and CDR2 YYEEEE come from the germline V gene. The CDR3 loop reads CASSPTVPTGSSYNEQFF. CDR3 nucleotides: TGTGCCAGCAGCCCTACTGTTCCTACAGGTAGCTCCTACAATGAGCAGTTCTTC.

This rearrangement joins TRBV29-1 to TRBJ2-7; the D gene is possibly TRBD1 (6 bases). Germline V gene data show CDR1 as SQVTM and CDR2 as ANQGSEA. Trimming left V 0 bases short and J 1 base short, with 7 bases between. This CDR3 is built from 13 residues. This CDR3 is CSVEEDSSYEQYF. In DNA form, the CDR3 reads TGCAGCGTTGAAGAGGACAGTTCCTACGAGCAGTACTTC.

V and J are TRBV12-3 or TRBV12-4 and TRBJ2-3; no definite D call. With 0 bases removed from V and 3 bases from J, the gap between germline ends came to 4 bases. CDR3 length: 13 amino acids. The CDR3 loop is CASSLAGTDTQYF. CDR3 nucleotides: TGTGCCAGCAGTTTAGCAGGAACAGATACGCAGTATTTT.

The genes are TRBV5-1 and TRBJ1-4, with D maybe TRBD1 (6 bases). The CDR3 extends over 15 amino acids. The germline V gene has CDR1 SGHRS and CDR2 YFSETQ. V was cut by 4 bases and J by 7 bases, with 17 bases left in between. DNA for the CDR3: TGCGCCAGCAGCCTGCCGACAGGTTGGGGTGAAAAACTGTTTTTT. This gives the protein CASSLPTGWGEKLFF.

V is TRBV18 and J is TRBJ2-2; no reliable D call. Germline CDR1 KGHSH, CDR2 LQKENI. Between the trimmed V and J ends, which lost 3 bases and 6 bases, there was a span of 8 bases. CDR3 size: 13 residues. The CDR3 sequence is CASSPLVSGELFF. In nucleotides, the CDR3 is TGTGCCAGCTCACCGCTCGTTTCCGGGGAGCTGTTTTTT.

The chain is built from TRBV27 and TRBJ1-5; no definite D call. Trimming removed 3 bases from V and 5 bases from J, with 8 bases in between. Looked up from germline, CDR1 is MNHEY and CDR2 is SMNVEV (reference sequence). This CDR3 comprises 13 residues. CDR3 bases: TGTGCCAGCAGTTTGGGGAGTGATCAGCCCCAGCATTTT. The encoded protein is CASSLGSDQPQHF.

The chain has TRBV25-1 and TRBJ2-2; D not certain. This CDR3 region has 12 residues. V was cut by 6 bases and J by 8 bases, with 10 bases left in between. CDR1 and CDR2 from the germline V gene are MGHDK and SYGVNS. This CDR3 is CASSPLGGELFF. CDR3 sequence (DNA): TGTGCCAGCAGCCCGTTAGGGGGGGAGCTGTTTTTT.

V and J are TRBV4-1 and TRBJ2-7; D could derive from TRBD1 or TRBD2 (5 bases each). The germline V gene has CDR1 MGHRA and CDR2 YSYEKL. V was pared by 3 bases and J by 0 bases, with 12 bases between. The CDR3 loop spans 15 amino acids. CDR3 protein: CASSQLRDDSYEQYF. The CDR3 DNA sequence: TGCGCCAGCAGCCAGCTCCGGGACGACTCCTACGAGCAGTACTTC.

V gene TRBV15 combines with J gene TRBJ1-5; tentatively, D is TRBD1 (6 bases). Germline V gene data show CDR1 as LNHNV and CDR2 as YYDKDF (reference sequence). The CDR3 sequence is 19 residues long. Trimming took 1 base from V and 4 from J, leaving 23 bases between them. The CDR3, as DNA: TGTGCCACCAGCAGAGGAGGACCTGCAGGGGCAGACCTAAATCAGCCCCAGCATTTT. It codes for CATSRGGPAGADLNQPQHF. The complete variable domain, with remaining parts taken from reference TRBV15 and TRBJ1-5, reads DAMVIQNPRYQVTQFGKPVTLSCSQTLNHNVMYWYQQKSSQAPKLLFHYYDKDFNNEADTPDNFQSRRPNTSFCFLDIRSPGLGDTAMYLCATSRGGPAGADLNQPQHFGDGTRLSIL.

The gene calls are TRBV3-1 (or the pseudogene TRBV3-2) and TRBJ2-3, with a possible D match to TRBD2 (5 bases). The CDR3 is 12 residues long. The ends were cut back, 5 bases at V and 4 bases at J, with 7 bases in the middle. The germline V gene has CDR1 LGHDT and CDR2 YNNKEL (reference sequence). CDR3: CASSGRADTQYF. CDR3 nucleotides: TGTGCCAGCAGCGGGAGAGCAGATACGCAGTATTTT.

A few counts support this clone. V and J are TRBV2 and TRBJ2-1; 7 nucleotides align to TRBD2. The CDR3 is 14 amino acids. CDR1 is SNHLY, CDR2 FYNNEI, per germline. V dropped 6 bases and J dropped 0; count of bases not matched to a gene: 2. The CDR3 coding sequence is TGTGCCAGCAGCCGGGACTACTCCTACAATGAGCAGTTCTTC. Translated: CASSRDYSYNEQFF.

This chain uses TRBV5-1 with TRBJ1-2, with D hard to call. Trimming removed 0 bases at V and 8 bases at J, with 14 bases between. Germline CDR1 is SGHRS and CDR2 is YFSETQ. The CDR3 sequence is 14 residues long. The CDR3 nucleotides are TGCGCCAGCAGCTTGGAGCCGTCCTCCTGGGGCTACACCTTC. The encoded protein is CASSLEPSSWGYTF.

The chain couples TRBV21-1 to TRBJ1-5; the D call TRBD1 from the table was never checked on the DNA. TRBV21-1 is noted as a pseudogene. The CDR3 extends over 14 amino acids. Here the CDR3 DNA reads TGTGCCAGCAGGGACAGGGGGCTTCAGCAGCCCCAGCATTTT. It encodes CASRDRGLQQPQHF.